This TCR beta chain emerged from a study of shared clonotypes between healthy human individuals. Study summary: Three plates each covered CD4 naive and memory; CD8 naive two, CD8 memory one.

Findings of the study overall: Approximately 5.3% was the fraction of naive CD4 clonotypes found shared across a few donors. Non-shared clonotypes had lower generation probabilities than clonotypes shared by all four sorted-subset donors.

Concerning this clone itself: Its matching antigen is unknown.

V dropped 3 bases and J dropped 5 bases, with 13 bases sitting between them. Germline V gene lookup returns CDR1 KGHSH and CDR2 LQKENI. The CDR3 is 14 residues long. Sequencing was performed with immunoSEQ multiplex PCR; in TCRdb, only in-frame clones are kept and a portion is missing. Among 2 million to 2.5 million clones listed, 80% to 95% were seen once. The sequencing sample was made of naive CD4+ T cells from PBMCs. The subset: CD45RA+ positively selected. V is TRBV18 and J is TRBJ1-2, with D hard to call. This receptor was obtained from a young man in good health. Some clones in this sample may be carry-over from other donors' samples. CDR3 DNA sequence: TGTGCCAGCTCACCTGCAGGACTAAGTTATGGCTACACCTTC. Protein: CASSPAGLSYGYTF.